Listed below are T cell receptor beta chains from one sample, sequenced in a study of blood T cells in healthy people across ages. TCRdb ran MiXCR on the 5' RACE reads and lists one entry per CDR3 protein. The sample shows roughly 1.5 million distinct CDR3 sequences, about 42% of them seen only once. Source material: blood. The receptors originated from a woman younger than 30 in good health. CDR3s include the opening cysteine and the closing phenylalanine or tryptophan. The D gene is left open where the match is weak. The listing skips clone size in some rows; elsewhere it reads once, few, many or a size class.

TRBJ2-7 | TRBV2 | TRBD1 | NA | CASSPLSGTGSYEQYF | TGTGCCAGCAGCCCACTGTCAGGGACAGGGTCCTACGAGCAGTACTTC
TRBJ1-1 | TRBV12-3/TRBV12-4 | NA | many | CASSPRTVNTEAFF | TGTGCCAGCAGTCCCCGGACGGTTAACACTGAAGCTTTCTTT
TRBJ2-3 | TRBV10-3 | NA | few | CAISESKGTDTQYF | TGTGCCATCAGTGAGTCGAAAGGGACAGATACGCAGTATTTT
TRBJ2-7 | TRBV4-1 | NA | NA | CASSQTNHEQYF | TGCGCCAGCAGCCAAACCAACCACGAGCAGTACTTC
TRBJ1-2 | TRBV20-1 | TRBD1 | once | CSATWTGSNYGYTF | TGCAGTGCTACTTGGACAGGATCAAACTATGGCTACACCTTC
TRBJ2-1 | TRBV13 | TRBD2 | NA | CASSPAGGLLSNEQFF | TGTGCCAGCAGCCCCGCGGGAGGGCTGCTGTCAAACGAGCAGTTCTTC
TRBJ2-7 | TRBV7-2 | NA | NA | CASSLLSGYEQYF | TGTGCCAGCAGTTTGCTAAGCGGTTACGAGCAGTACTTC
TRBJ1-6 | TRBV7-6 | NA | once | CASKRGGDSPLHF | TGTGCCAGCAAAAGGGGTGGGGATTCACCCCTCCACTTT
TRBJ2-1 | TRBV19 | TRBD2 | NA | CASSMLAGGINEQFF | TGTGCCAGTAGTATGCTAGCGGGAGGTATAAATGAGCAGTTCTTC
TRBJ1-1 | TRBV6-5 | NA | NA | CASTPDRTMNTEAFF | TGTGCCAGCACTCCCGACAGGACCATGAACACTGAAGCTTTCTTT
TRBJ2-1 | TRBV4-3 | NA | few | CASSQDLRAGNEQFF | TGCGCCAGCAGCCAAGATCTCCGAGCAGGCAATGAGCAGTTCTTC
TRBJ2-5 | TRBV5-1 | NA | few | CASSKLTPRETQYF | TGCGCCAGCAGCAAACTAACTCCCCGGGAGACCCAGTACTTC
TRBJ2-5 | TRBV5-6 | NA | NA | CASSWGLYQETQYF | TGTGCCAGCAGCTGGGGACTTTACCAAGAGACCCAGTACTTC
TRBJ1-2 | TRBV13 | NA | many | CASSLRIHGYTF | TGTGCCAGCAGCCTCCGGATCCATGGCTACACCTTC
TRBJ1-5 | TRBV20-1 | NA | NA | CSARDMEQGGNQPQHF | TGCAGTGCTAGAGATATGGAGCAAGGTGGCAATCAGCCCCAGCATTTT
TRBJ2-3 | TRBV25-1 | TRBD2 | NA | CASRAGTSGRTDTQYF | TGTGCCAGCAGGGCAGGGACTAGCGGGAGAACAGATACGCAGTATTTT
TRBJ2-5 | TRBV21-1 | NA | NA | CASTSICWGGEDNEQYF | TGTGCCAGCACCTCGATCTGCTGGGGGGGCGAGGACAATGAGCAGTACTTC
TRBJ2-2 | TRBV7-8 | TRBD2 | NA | CASSFWTSGNTGELFF | TGTGCCAGCAGTTTTTGGACTAGCGGGAACACCGGGGAGCTGTTTTTT
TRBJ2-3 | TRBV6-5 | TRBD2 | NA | CASSYGLAGGITDTQYF | TGTGCCAGCAGTTACGGGTTAGCGGGGGGGATCACAGATACGCAGTATTTT
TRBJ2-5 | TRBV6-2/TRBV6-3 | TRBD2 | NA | CASSYPILPGTSGDKETQYF | TGTGCCAGCAGTTACCCTATCCTCCCCGGGACTAGCGGAGACAAAGAGACCCAGTACTTC
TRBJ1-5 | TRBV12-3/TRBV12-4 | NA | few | CASSLSPGNNQPQHF | TGTGCCAGCAGTTTAAGTCCAGGGAACAATCAGCCCCAGCATTTT
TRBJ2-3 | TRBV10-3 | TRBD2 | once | CAISEGASGLAGETQYF | TGTGCCATCAGTGAGGGGGCCTCGGGACTAGCGGGAGAAACGCAGTATTTT
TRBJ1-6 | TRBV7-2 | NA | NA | CASSSRLLGSPLHF | TGTGCCAGCAGCAGCAGGCTCCTCGGTTCACCCCTCCACTTT
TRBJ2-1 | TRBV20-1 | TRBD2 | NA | CSAGSSGRSTNEQFF | TGCAGTGCTGGTTCTAGCGGGAGGAGTACCAATGAGCAGTTCTTC
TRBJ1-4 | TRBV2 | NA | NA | CASMGRDNEKLFF | TGTGCCAGCATGGGCAGGGATAATGAAAAACTGTTTTTT
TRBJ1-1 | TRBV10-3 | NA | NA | CAISEMNTEAFF | TGTGCCATCAGTGAAATGAACACTGAAGCTTTCTTT
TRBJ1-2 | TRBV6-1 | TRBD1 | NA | CASSEATGLSGFVYGYTF | TGTGCCAGCAGTGAAGCGACAGGGTTGTCAGGTTTTGTCTATGGCTACACCTTC
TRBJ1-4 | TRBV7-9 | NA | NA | CASSTDNREKLFF | TGTGCCAGCAGCACAGATAACAGAGAAAAACTGTTTTTT
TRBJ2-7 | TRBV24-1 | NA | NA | CAPAGASSSYNEQYF | TGTGCCCCCGCAGGCGCCAGCAGCTCCTACAATGAGCAGTACTTC
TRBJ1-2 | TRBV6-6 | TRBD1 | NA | CASSPGTGDQYGYTF | TGTGCCAGCAGTCCCGGGACAGGGGATCAATATGGCTACACCTTC
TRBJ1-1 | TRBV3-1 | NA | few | CASSQVVRGTEAFF | TGTGCCAGCAGCCAAGTGGTCCGGGGCACTGAAGCTTTCTTT
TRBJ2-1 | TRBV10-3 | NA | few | CAISGGAGSYNEQFF | TGTGCCATCAGTGGAGGGGCGGGATCTTACAATGAGCAGTTCTTC
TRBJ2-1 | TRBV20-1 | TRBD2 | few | CSAPPGLVSYEQFF | TGCAGTGCGCCTCCGGGACTAGTATCATACGAGCAGTTCTTC
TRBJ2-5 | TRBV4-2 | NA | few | CASTPGGQETQYF | TGTGCCAGCACCCCAGGGGGGCAAGAGACCCAGTACTTC
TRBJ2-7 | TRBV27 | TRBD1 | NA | CASSLYGQGAMGEQYF | TGTGCCAGCAGTCTCTACGGACAGGGGGCCATGGGCGAGCAGTACTTC
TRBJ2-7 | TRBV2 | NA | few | CASSERSGLTYEQYF | TGTGCCAGCAGTGAGCGTAGCGGCCTTACCTACGAGCAGTACTTC
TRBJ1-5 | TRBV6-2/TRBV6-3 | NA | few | CASSPTFSPNQHF | TGTGCCAGCAGCCCCACGTTCAGCCCCAATCAGCATTTT
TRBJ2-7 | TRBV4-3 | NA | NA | CASSQDSGTYNEQYF | TGCGCCAGCAGCCAAGATTCGGGGACCTACAATGAGCAGTACTTC
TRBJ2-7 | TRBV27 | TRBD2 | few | CASSLSAGGSYNEQYF | TGTGCCAGCAGTTTATCGGCGGGAGGGTCCTACAATGAGCAGTACTTC
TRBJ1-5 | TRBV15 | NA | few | CATSRDASDQPQHF | TGTGCCACCAGCAGAGATGCTTCGGATCAGCCCCAGCATTTT
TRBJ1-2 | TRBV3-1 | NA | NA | CANSHWTANCGYTF | TGTGCCAACAGCCACTGGACAGCTAACTGTGGCTACACCTTC
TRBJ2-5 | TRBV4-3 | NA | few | CATSRSAYNNEQYF | TGCGCAACCAGCAGGTCCGCTTACAACAATGAGCAGTACTTC
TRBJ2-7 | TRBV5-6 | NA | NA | CASSSLSSPYNEQYF | TGTGCCAGCAGCTCCCTCAGTAGCCCCTACAATGAGCAGTACTTC
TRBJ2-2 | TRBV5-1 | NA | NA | CARSVEGGVTGELFF | TGCGCCAGAAGCGTGGAGGGCGGGGTCACCGGGGAGCTGTTTTTT
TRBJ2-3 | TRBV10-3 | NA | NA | CAIKRDTARDTRYF | TGTGCCATCAAGAGGGATACAGCTCGTGATACGCGGTATTTT
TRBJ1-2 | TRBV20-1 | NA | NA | CSARGYSYGYTF | TGCAGTGCTAGAGGGTACTCCTATGGCTACACCTTC
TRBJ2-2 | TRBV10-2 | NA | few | CASSEPAGTSPSGELFF | TGCGCCAGCAGTGAGCCCGCTGGGACGTCCCCTTCCGGGGAGCTGTTTTTT
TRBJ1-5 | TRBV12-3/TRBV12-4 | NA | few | CASSSRVHQPQHF | TGTGCCAGCAGCTCCAGGGTTCATCAGCCCCAGCATTTT
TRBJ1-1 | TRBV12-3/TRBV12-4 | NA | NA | CASSLIRANTEAFF | TGTGCCAGCAGTTTGATCAGAGCGAACACTGAAGCTTTCTTT
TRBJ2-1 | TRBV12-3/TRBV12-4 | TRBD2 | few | CASSLIRGGGIYNEQFF | TGTGCCAGCAGTTTAATCCGCGGGGGGGGAATCTACAATGAGCAGTTCTTC
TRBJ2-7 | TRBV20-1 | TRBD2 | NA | CSASTSVSYNEQYF | TGCAGTGCGTCCACTAGCGTCTCCTACAATGAGCAGTACTTC
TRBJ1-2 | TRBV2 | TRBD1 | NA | CASSRTGGASHYGYTF | TGTGCCAGCAGTCGGACAGGGGGCGCATCACACTATGGCTACACCTTC
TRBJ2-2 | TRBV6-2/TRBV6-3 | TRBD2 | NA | CASSYPEREITGELFF | TGCGCCAGCAGTTACCCTGAGCGGGAAATCACCGGGGAGCTGTTTTTT
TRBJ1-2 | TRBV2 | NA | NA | CASRARDTYGYTF | TGTGCCAGCAGGGCAAGGGACACCTATGGCTACACCTTC
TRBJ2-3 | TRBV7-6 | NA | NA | CASSLAIPGDTQYF | TGTGCCAGCAGCTTAGCGATCCCAGGAGATACGCAGTATTTT
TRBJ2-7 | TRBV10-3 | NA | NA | CAISDSGLGADEQYF | TGTGCCATCAGTGACTCGGGGCTAGGGGCCGACGAGCAGTACTTC
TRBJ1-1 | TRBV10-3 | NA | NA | CAISDRYLNTEAFF | TGTGCCATCAGTGACAGGTATCTGAACACTGAAGCTTTCTTT
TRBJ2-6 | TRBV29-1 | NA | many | CSVHTGANVLTF | TGCAGCGTTCACACTGGGGCCAACGTCCTGACTTTC
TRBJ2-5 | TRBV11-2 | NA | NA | CASSGSGRTQETQYF | TGTGCCAGCAGCGGGTCGGGGAGGACGCAAGAGACCCAGTACTTC